A selection of T cell receptor beta chains follows, all from one sample in a study of T cells in Graves' hyperthyroidism and ophthalmopathy. From the multiplex PCR reads, TCRdb called clonotypes with MiXCR, one entry per CDR3 protein. The sample records hundreds of thousands of distinct CDR3 sequences, roughly 15% being singletons. Sequencing was carried out using blood. The receptors were sampled from a woman aged 40 to 50 with Graves' ophthalmopathy. Both conserved end residues are part of each CDR3. A D gene is named only where the DNA matches it firmly. Not all rows give a size; the values are once, few, many and, for expanded clones, a class.

TRBD1 | TRBJ2-7 | NA | TRBV9 | TGTGCCAGCAGCCCCGATGAAGGGGGCGCGCCCTACGAGCAGTACTTC | CASSPDEGGAPYEQYF
TRBD2 | TRBJ2-3 | many | TRBV6-1 | TGTGCCAGCAGTGGTCCCAAGGGGACTAGGGCAGATACGCAGTATTTT | CASSGPKGTRADTQYF
NA | TRBJ1-4 | many | TRBV5-6 | TGTGCCAGCAGCTTGCGGTCTGGGGAAAAACTGTTTTTT | CASSLRSGEKLFF
TRBD1 | TRBJ1-1 | many | TRBV2 | TGTGCCAGCAGTCTACTATTAGTCGGGACAGAAAGAAATAGCATGAACACTGAAGCTTTCTTT | CASSLLLVGTERNSMNTEAFF
NA | TRBJ1-1 | few | TRBV7-9 | TGTGCCAGCAGGGGTTTCGGGATGAACACTGAAGCTTTCTTT | CASRGFGMNTEAFF
NA | TRBJ1-4 | many | TRBV14 | TGTGCCAGCAGCCAAGACAGGCTTCCGAACTTTGAAAAACTGTTTTTT | CASSQDRLPNFEKLFF
TRBD1 | TRBJ1-6 | few | TRBV19 | TGTGCCAGCAGACCAAAGACAGGGGGAAATTCACCCCTCCACTTT | CASRPKTGGNSPLHF
TRBD2 | TRBJ2-1 | few | TRBV19 | TGTGCCAGTAGGCTAGCGGGGGGGGGCAATGAGCAGTTCTTC | CASRLAGGGNEQFF
NA | TRBJ2-2 | many | TRBV10-1 | TGCGCCAGCAGTGAGTCTGGAGGCACCGGGGAGCTGTTTTTT | CASSESGGTGELFF
NA | TRBJ1-1 | many | TRBV7-9 | TGTGCCAGCAGATCCCCTGGACCGTTGAACACTGAAGCTTTCTTT | CASRSPGPLNTEAFF
NA | TRBJ1-1 | many | TRBV6-1 | TGTGCCAGCAGGCACGCAGGGGAGAGAACTGAAGCTTTCTTT | CASRHAGERTEAFF
NA | TRBJ1-2 | once | TRBV5-1 | TGCGCCAGCAGCTTAAACAGGGAGGGAGGCTACACCTTC | CASSLNREGGYTF
TRBD1 | TRBJ1-1 | many | TRBV10-3 | TGTGCCATCAGCTTGGGACAGGGCCAAGCTTTCTTT | CAISLGQGQAFF
TRBD2 | TRBJ2-7 | few | TRBV5-1 | TGCGCCAGCAGCTTGTGGGGCGGGGGGTCCGAGCAGTACTTC | CASSLWGGGSEQYF
NA | TRBJ2-3 | NA | TRBV10-1 | TGCGCCAGCAGTGGATACGGGGGGCCATGGGGCGATACGCAGTATTTT | CASSGYGGPWGDTQYF
NA | TRBJ1-4 | NA | TRBV20-1 | TGCAGTGCTAGGCCCGGGGGGACTAATGAAAAACTGTTTTTT | CSARPGGTNEKLFF
NA | TRBJ2-1 | many | TRBV12-5 | TGTGCTAGTGGTTTAGGAGGCCCTACAGGGTGGTTAAATGAGCAGTTCTTC | CASGLGGPTGWLNEQFF
NA | TRBJ1-6 | many | TRBV15 | TGTGCCACCAGCACCCAACAGGCCTATAATTCACCCCTCCACTTT | CATSTQQAYNSPLHF
NA | TRBJ2-7 | few | TRBV11-2 | TGTGCCAGCAGAGGGGGGGCGAAGCTACACGAGCAGTACTTC | CASRGGAKLHEQYF
TRBD2 | TRBJ2-5 | many | TRBV25-1 | TGTGCCAGCAGTGAGTCAGGACTAGCGGGGGGGCATCCGCCACAAGAGACCCAGTACTTC | CASSESGLAGGHPPQETQYF
NA | TRBJ2-1 | many | TRBV11-2 | TGTGCCAGCAGCTTAGATCTGGGCGGAGACTCCTACAATGAGCAGTTCTTC | CASSLDLGGDSYNEQFF
NA | TRBJ2-5 | many | TRBV7-2 | TGTGCCAGCGGCCAAACACGACAAGAGACCCAGTACTTC | CASGQTRQETQYF
NA | TRBJ2-7 | many | TRBV28 | TGTGCCAGCAGTTTAGCAGGGGGGAGCTACGAGCAGTACTTC | CASSLAGGSYEQYF